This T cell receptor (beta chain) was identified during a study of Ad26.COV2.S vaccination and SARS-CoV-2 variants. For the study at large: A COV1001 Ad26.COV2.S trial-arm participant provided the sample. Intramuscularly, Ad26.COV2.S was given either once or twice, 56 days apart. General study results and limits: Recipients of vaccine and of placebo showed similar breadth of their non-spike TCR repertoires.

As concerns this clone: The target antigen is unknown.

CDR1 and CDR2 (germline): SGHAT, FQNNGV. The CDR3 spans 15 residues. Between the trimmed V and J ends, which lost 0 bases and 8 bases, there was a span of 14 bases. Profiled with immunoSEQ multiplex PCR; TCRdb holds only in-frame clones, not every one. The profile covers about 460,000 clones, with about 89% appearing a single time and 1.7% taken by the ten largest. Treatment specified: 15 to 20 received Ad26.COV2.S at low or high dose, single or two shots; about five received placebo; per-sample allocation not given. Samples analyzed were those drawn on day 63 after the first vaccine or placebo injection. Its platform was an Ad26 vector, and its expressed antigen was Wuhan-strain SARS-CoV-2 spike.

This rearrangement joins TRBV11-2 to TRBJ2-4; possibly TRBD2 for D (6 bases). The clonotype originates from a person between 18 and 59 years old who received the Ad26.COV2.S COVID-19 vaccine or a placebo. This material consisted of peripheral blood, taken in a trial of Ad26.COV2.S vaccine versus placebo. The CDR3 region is CASSLEGGRRDIQYF. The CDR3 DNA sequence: TGTGCCAGCAGCTTAGAGGGCGGAAGGAGGGACATTCAGTACTTC.